The 21 T cell receptor beta chains reported below all come from one sample, sequenced in a study of T cell responses to AZD1222 COVID-19 vaccine. Clones were sequenced by immunoSEQ multiplex PCR, and TCRdb holds only the in-frame ones, with some missing. The sample lists approximately 120,000 clones, roughly nine tenths occurring once. Sequences were derived from peripheral blood, sampled on day 0 of AZD1222 vaccination. These receptors came from an adult in good health.

This chain joins TRBV25-1 and TRBJ1-2; no definite D call. Trimming removed 3 bases at V and 4 bases at J, with 3 bases between. Per the germline V gene, CDR1 is MGHDK and CDR2 is SYGVNS. The CDR3 consists of 11 residues. In DNA form, the CDR3 reads TGTGCCAGCAGTGAGGCCTATGGCTACACCTTC. Protein product: CASSEAYGYTF.

V is TRBV28 and J is TRBJ1-2, with D uncertain. V lost 6 bases, J lost 7 bases, and 9 bases lay in between. This CDR3 comprises 11 residues. The germline CDR1 and CDR2 sequences are MDHEN and SYDVKM. CDR3 protein: CASRKGGGYTF. CDR3 sequence (DNA): TGTGCCAGCAGAAAGGGCGGTGGCTACACCTTC.

The rearrangement joins TRBV19 to TRBJ2-7, with D tentatively TRBD1 (5 bases). Germline V lookup: CDR1 LNHDA, CDR2 SQIVND (reference sequence). The CDR3 totals 15 residues. V was pared by 10 bases and J by 3 bases, with 22 bases between. The CDR3 DNA reads as TGTGCCACATCCTTTTCAGACAGAAAACACTACGAGCAGTACTTC. This gives the protein CATSFSDRKHYEQYF.

V and J are TRBV12-3 or TRBV12-4 and TRBJ1-5; D not certain. Trimming shortened V by 0 bases and J by 7 bases, and 7 bases separated the two germline ends. The CDR3 loop spans 13 amino acids. CDR3 bases: TGTGCCAGCAGTTTAGCGTTGGTACAGCCCCAGCATTTT. It specifies CASSLALVQPQHF.

J is TRBJ2-4 and V is TRBV29-1; TRBD2 might be the D (5 bases). CDR3 size: 13 residues. Germline V gene sequence: CDR1 SQVTM, CDR2 ANQGSEA. Trimming removed 8 bases at V and 4 bases at J, with 15 bases between. The DNA for the CDR3 is TGCAGCTCTCTCGCTCCGGGAAAAAACATTCAGTACTTC. Protein sequence: CSSLAPGKNIQYF.

The chain combines TRBV7-8 with TRBJ2-7, with TRBD2 matching 14 bases. Per the germline V gene, CDR1 is SGHVS and CDR2 is FQNEAQ. The CDR3 runs to 16 residues. J was trimmed by 1 base and V by 3 bases; bases with no gene match: 2. CDR3 loop: CASSLTSGRASYEQYF. The DNA of the CDR3 is TGTGCCAGCAGCTTGACTAGCGGGAGGGCATCCTACGAGCAGTACTTC.

This rearrangement joins TRBV6-4 to TRBJ1-1, with 10 bases fitting TRBD1. The CDR3 totals 15 residues. The germline V gene has CDR1 MRHNA and CDR2 SNTAGT. Trimming at V came to 4 bases and at J to 4 bases, leaving 6 bases not matched to a gene. CDR3 nucleotide sequence: TGTGCCAGCAGTGCGCTGACAGGGGGCGGCACTGAAGCTTTCTTT. Amino acid sequence: CASSALTGGGTEAFF.

This rearrangement joins TRBV6-1 to TRBJ1-1; 7 bases match TRBD1. Germline assignment: CDR1 MNHNS and CDR2 SASEGT. Trimming removed 3 bases from V and 7 bases from J; junction bases left unmatched: 5. The CDR3 sequence is 13 residues long. The CDR3 loop is CASSEPGTDEAFF. As DNA, the CDR3 is TGTGCCAGCAGTGAGCCCGGGACAGATGAAGCTTTCTTT.

As DNA, the CDR3 is TGCGCCAGCAGAAACGACAGAGATTCACCCCTCCACTTT. It is translated as CASRNDRDSPLHF. J is TRBJ1-6 and V is TRBV5-1, with TRBD1 as a possible D gene (5 bases). Trimming removed 5 bases from V and 8 bases from J, with 11 bases in between. The CDR3 consists of 13 residues. In germline, CDR1 is SGHRS, CDR2 YFSETQ.

In its sample, this clone was seen once. The chain uses TRBV3-1 (or the pseudogene TRBV3-2) and TRBJ1-2; a weak D match, TRBD1 (5 bases). Germline V gives CDR1 LGHDT, CDR2 YNNKEL (reference sequence). The CDR3 spans 14 residues. Trimming removed 1 base at V and 1 base at J, with 7 bases between. The chain's CDR3 is CASSQGTGNYGYTF. CDR3 nucleotides: TGTGCCAGCAGCCAAGGCACAGGTAACTATGGCTACACCTTC.

This chain joins TRBV29-1 and TRBJ2-5, with TRBD1 matching over 11 bases. Germline trimming cut 0 bases from V and 2 bases from J; bases unmatched to any gene: 5. The CDR3 sequence is 16 residues long. Germline V gene lookup returns CDR1 SQVTM and CDR2 ANQGSEA. CDR3 DNA: TGCAGCGTTGAAGAATACCGGGACAGGGGGCAAGAGACCCAGTACTTC. This translates into CSVEEYRDRGQETQYF.

This clone was picked up one time. Written as DNA, the CDR3 is TGTGCCAGCAGTTCCCCTCTACAGGGATCTAGCACAGATACGCAGTATTTT. Protein product: CASSSPLQGSSTDTQYF. V usage is TRBV27 and J usage is TRBJ2-3, with D perhaps matching TRBD1 (6 bases). Germline-derived CDR1 and CDR2 are MNHEY and SMNVEV (reference sequence). This CDR3 is built from 17 residues. Trimming cost V 4 bases and J 0 bases, with 17 bases left between them.

This chain uses TRBV5-1 with TRBJ2-1; 10 bases are shared with TRBD1. CDR1 SGHRS and CDR2 YFSETQ come from the germline V gene. J was trimmed by 9 bases and V by 2 bases; bases with no gene match: 5. The CDR3 consists of 14 residues. CDR3 loop: CASSLGTGEGEQFF. The CDR3 DNA sequence: TGCGCCAGCAGCTTAGGGACAGGGGAGGGTGAGCAGTTCTTC.

The chain has TRBV10-3 and TRBJ2-5; D is unclear. The CDR3 totals 12 residues. V dropped 4 bases and J dropped 2 bases, with 5 bases sitting between them. CDR1 and CDR2 from the germline V gene are ENHRY and SYGVKD. The CDR3 loop is CAISAEQETQYF. The DNA of the CDR3 is TGTGCCATCAGTGCAGAGCAAGAGACCCAGTACTTC.

The chain recombines TRBV6-5 with TRBJ1-2; 10 bases match TRBD1. The CDR3 contains 13 residues. The ends lost 8 bases at V and 4 bases at J; junction bases unmatched: 4. CDR1 and CDR2 (germline): MNHEY, SVGAGI. This CDR3 is CASGGDRGYGYTF. The CDR3 nucleotides read TGTGCCAGCGGGGGGGACAGGGGCTATGGCTACACCTTC.

This chain joins TRBV14 and TRBJ2-1; possibly TRBD2 for D (6 bases). There are 15 residues in the CDR3. Per germline, CDR1 SGHDN and CDR2 FVKESK. Trimming shortened V by 5 bases and J by 8 bases, and 19 bases separated the two germline ends. DNA for the CDR3: TGTGCCAGCAGCTCCGGACTAATTGGTACCCATGAGCAGTTCTTC. This encodes CASSSGLIGTHEQFF.

The V and J genes are TRBV5-4 and TRBJ2-3; D is ambiguous. With 2 bases removed from V and 6 bases from J, the gap between germline ends came to 7 bases. The germline CDR1 and CDR2 sequences are SGHNT and YYREEE (reference sequence). The CDR3 runs 12 residues. For the CDR3, the DNA is TGTGCCAGCAGCTTCCCTCGGGATACGCAGTATTTT. Amino acid sequence: CASSFPRDTQYF.

The chain carries TRBV27 and TRBJ2-7, with 9 bases lining up with TRBD2. The CDR3 runs 15 residues. V was pared by 4 bases and J by 4 bases, with 8 bases of the junction left unmatched. The germline V gene has CDR1 MNHEY and CDR2 SMNVEV (reference sequence). Written as DNA, the CDR3 is TGTGCCAGCAGTTACAATAGCGGGAGTACGTACGAGCAGTACTTC. Translated, it gives CASSYNSGSTYEQYF.

V gene TRBV6-5 combines with J gene TRBJ1-2, with 7 bases lining up with TRBD1. With V trimmed by 7 bases and J by 6 bases, 14 bases remained unmatched. There are 15 residues in the CDR3. In germline, CDR1 is MNHEY, CDR2 SVGAGI. This chain's CDR3 is CASTIIQTGSDGYTF. CDR3 coding DNA: TGTGCCAGCACTATCATTCAGACAGGGTCGGATGGCTACACCTTC.

The chain links TRBV19 to TRBJ1-2; unclear D gene. V lost 7 bases and J lost 8, with 14 bases in between. The germline V gene encodes CDR1 LNHDA and CDR2 SQIVND (reference sequence). This CDR3 contains 12 residues. The CDR3 DNA is TGTGCCAGTACCACTTTCTTGGTAGGCTACACCTTC. Residues: CASTTFLVGYTF.

This clone is a singleton in its sample. The chain employs TRBV5-1 and TRBJ2-1, with 8 positions matching TRBD2. CDR3 length equals 18 residues. CDR1 and CDR2 (germline): SGHRS, YFSETQ. V dropped 4 bases and J dropped 0; count of bases not matched to a gene: 12. The CDR3 nucleotides are TGCGCCAGCAGCGGGGGAATCGGGACTAGACTCTCCTACAATGAGCAGTTCTTC. Translated, it gives CASSGGIGTRLSYNEQFF. Full variable domain (remainder filled in from reference TRBV5-1 and TRBJ2-1): KAGVTQTPRYLIKTRGQQVTLSCSPISGHRSVSWYQQTPGQGLQFLFEYFSETQRNKGNFPGRFSGRQFSNSRSEMNVSTLELGDSALYLCASSGGIGTRLSYNEQFFGPGTRLTVL.